The rows below give T cell receptor beta chains drawn from one sample of a study of cytomegalovirus exposure and HLA in healthy donors. Sequencing used immunoSEQ multiplex PCR; TCRdb keeps in-frame clones, though not all of them. This sample carries around 300,000 clones, roughly four fifths of them seen once, and the ten largest clones take roughly 2%. Sequencing was performed on PBMCs. The receptors here all came from a woman aged 40 to 50 in good health and CMV-seropositive. CDR3s include the opening cysteine and the closing phenylalanine or tryptophan. D genes are given only for firm matches. Expanded clones are given a class, and other clones once, few, many or no size at all.

J gene: TRBJ2-7
clone size: .
D gene: .
V gene: TRBV28
CDR3 protein: CASSLVRTIIYEQYF
CDR3 DNA: TGTGCCAGCAGTTTAGTTCGGACAATAATCTACGAGCAGTACTTC

J gene: TRBJ2-6
clone size: .
D gene: TRBD1
V gene: TRBV5-4
CDR3 protein: CASSPGTGGATLTF
CDR3 DNA: TGTGCCAGCAGCCCCGGGACAGGGGGCGCTACCCTGACTTTC

J gene: TRBJ1-5
clone size: few
D gene: .
V gene: TRBV19
CDR3 protein: CASPRRAVNQPQHF
CDR3 DNA: TGTGCCAGCCCCCGGAGGGCGGTCAATCAGCCCCAGCATTTT

J gene: TRBJ2-7
clone size: .
D gene: TRBD2
V gene: TRBV27
CDR3 protein: CASSLSGRAYEQYF
CDR3 DNA: TGTGCCAGCAGTCTTAGCGGGAGGGCCTACGAGCAGTACTTC

J gene: TRBJ2-7
clone size: .
D gene: .
V gene: TRBV14
CDR3 protein: CASSQSPGSSYEQYF
CDR3 DNA: TGTGCCAGCAGCCAATCCCCGGGAAGCTCCTACGAGCAGTACTTC

J gene: TRBJ2-2
clone size: .
D gene: TRBD1
V gene: TRBV30
CDR3 protein: CAWSVGDRSGELFF
CDR3 DNA: TGTGCCTGGAGTGTAGGGGACAGGAGCGGGGAGCTGTTTTTT

J gene: TRBJ2-7
clone size: .
D gene: TRBD1
V gene: TRBV10-3
CDR3 protein: CAISERGDRGYEQYF
CDR3 DNA: TGTGCCATCAGTGAGAGGGGGGACAGGGGATACGAGCAGTACTTC

J gene: TRBJ2-7
clone size: .
D gene: TRBD2
V gene: TRBV28
CDR3 protein: CASSSQREPYF
CDR3 DNA: TGTGCCAGCAGTTCCCAGCGGGAGCCGTACTTC

J gene: TRBJ1-6
clone size: .
D gene: .
V gene: TRBV7-6
CDR3 protein: CASSQGGAWPSPLHF
CDR3 DNA: TGTGCCAGCAGCCAAGGAGGGGCTTGGCCTTCACCCCTCCACTTT

J gene: TRBJ1-1
clone size: .
D gene: .
V gene: TRBV30
CDR3 protein: CAWKRQPGGTEAFF
CDR3 DNA: TGTGCCTGGAAAAGACAGCCCGGTGGGACTGAAGCTTTCTTT

J gene: TRBJ2-1
clone size: .
D gene: .
V gene: TRBV15
CDR3 protein: CATSRDHTNSYNEQFF
CDR3 DNA: TGTGCCACCAGCAGAGATCACACCAACTCCTACAATGAGCAGTTCTTC

J gene: TRBJ1-1
clone size: .
D gene: TRBD1
V gene: TRBV27
CDR3 protein: CASSVDRVETEAFF
CDR3 DNA: TGTGCCAGCAGTGTAGACAGGGTTGAGACTGAAGCTTTCTTT

J gene: TRBJ2-5
clone size: .
D gene: TRBD2
V gene: TRBV18
CDR3 protein: CASSPSGTIIQETQYF
CDR3 DNA: TGTGCCAGCTCACCAAGCGGGACCATTATCCAAGAGACCCAGTACTTC

J gene: TRBJ2-7
clone size: .
D gene: TRBD2
V gene: TRBV5-4
CDR3 protein: CASSLGASGRAYGEQYF
CDR3 DNA: TGTGCCAGCAGCTTGGGAGCCAGCGGGAGGGCCTATGGCGAGCAGTACTTC

J gene: TRBJ2-1
clone size: once
D gene: .
V gene: TRBV14
CDR3 protein: CASSHGRGVFGNNEQFF
CDR3 DNA: TGTGCCAGCAGCCACGGCAGGGGAGTTTTTGGAAACAATGAGCAGTTCTTC

J gene: TRBJ2-7
clone size: .
D gene: TRBD2
V gene: TRBV5-1
CDR3 protein: CASSLAGLAGVYEQYF
CDR3 DNA: TGCGCCAGCAGCTTGGCCGGGCTAGCGGGAGTCTACGAGCAGTACTTC